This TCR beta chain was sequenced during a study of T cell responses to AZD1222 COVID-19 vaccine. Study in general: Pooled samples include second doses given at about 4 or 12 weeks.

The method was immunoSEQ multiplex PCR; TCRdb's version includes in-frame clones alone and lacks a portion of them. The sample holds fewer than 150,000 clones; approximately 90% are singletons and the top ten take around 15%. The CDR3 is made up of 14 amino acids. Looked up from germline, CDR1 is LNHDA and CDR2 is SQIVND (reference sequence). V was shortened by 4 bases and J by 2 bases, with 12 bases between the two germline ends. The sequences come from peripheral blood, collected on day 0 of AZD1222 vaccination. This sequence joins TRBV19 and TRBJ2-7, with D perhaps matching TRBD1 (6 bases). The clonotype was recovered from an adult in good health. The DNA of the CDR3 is TGTGCCAGTAGTACGCCAGGGGTGGCCTACGAGCAGTACTTC. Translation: CASSTPGVAYEQYF.